The clone carrying this T cell receptor (beta chain) showed up just once. This sample is part of a study of cytomegalovirus exposure and HLA in healthy donors. Study-level information: The use of the same platform for the 90 to 150 validation repertoires and the roughly 700 first-cohort repertoires was reported by a later analysis.

The donors were part of the validation cohort of around 110 subjects. That cohort was separate from the first cohort, which comprised some 670 subjects. The method was immunoSEQ multiplex PCR; TCRdb's version includes in-frame clones alone and lacks a portion of them. This table has roughly 150,000 clones, 95% to 97% appearing once. Germline V CDR1 and CDR2: MNHNS, SASEGT. Germline trimming cut 4 bases from V and 2 bases from J; bases unmatched to any gene: 2. The CDR3 is 14 residues long. The sample taken for sequencing was PBMCs. The chain joins TRBV6-1 to TRBJ1-5; TRBD1 matches at 7 bases. This TCR was sampled from a woman aged 18-29 years in good health and CMV-seronegative. CDR3 DNA: TGTGCCAGCAGTGTGGGACAGCGCAATCAGCCCCAGCATTTT. This translates into CASSVGQRNQPQHF.